This T cell receptor (beta chain) was profiled in a study of T cell changes during pregnancy in multiple sclerosis (dated by TCRdb to between 2018 and 2021). Regarding the research as a whole: The study looked at changes in the T cell repertoire across pregnancy in women with multiple sclerosis.

Taken from the germline V gene (reference sequence), the CDR1 and CDR2 loops are MNHNY and SVGAGI. The cysteine opens and the phenylalanine closes a CDR3 of 11 amino acids. This entry keeps only the CDR3 DNA: 33 bases, framed from base 1. V was cut back by 3 bases and J by 6 bases, leaving a gap of 4 bases between them. About this clone: The target of this receptor is not known. The sample holds no much larger clone one base away, and base qualities are not on file.

Library construction relied on the immunoSEQ multiplex PCR assay. This is the immuneACCESS table as TCRdb keeps it, with only in-frame sequences that have V and J called. A part of the clones is gone; compared with another copy, unresolved V genes explain less than half, and the rest is unexplained. The sample profile shows approximately 88,000 clones; 85% to 95% of them were found once. In total, the top ten clones hold around 2.3% of the sample. The sequence derives from a female donor with multiple sclerosis, enrolled in a pregnancy study. The sample consisted of peripheral blood, taken in the third trimester of pregnancy. Here the chain combines TRBV6-6 and TRBJ2-3, with the D gene not clear enough to name. CDR3 loop: CASSYADTQYF. The DNA reads TGTGCCAGCAGTTATGCGGATACGCAGTATTTT.